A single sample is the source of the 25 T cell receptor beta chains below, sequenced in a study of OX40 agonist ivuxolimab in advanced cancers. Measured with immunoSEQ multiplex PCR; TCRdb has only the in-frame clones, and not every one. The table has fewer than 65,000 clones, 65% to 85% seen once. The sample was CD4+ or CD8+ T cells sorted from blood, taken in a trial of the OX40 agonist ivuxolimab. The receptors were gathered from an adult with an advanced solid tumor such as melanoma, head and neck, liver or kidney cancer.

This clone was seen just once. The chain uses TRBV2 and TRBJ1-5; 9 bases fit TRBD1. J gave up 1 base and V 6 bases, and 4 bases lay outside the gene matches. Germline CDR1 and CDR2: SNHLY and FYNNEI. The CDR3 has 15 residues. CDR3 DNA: TGTGCCAGCAGGGCCACAGGGGGCAGCAATCAGCCCCAGCATTTT. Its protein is CASRATGGSNQPQHF.

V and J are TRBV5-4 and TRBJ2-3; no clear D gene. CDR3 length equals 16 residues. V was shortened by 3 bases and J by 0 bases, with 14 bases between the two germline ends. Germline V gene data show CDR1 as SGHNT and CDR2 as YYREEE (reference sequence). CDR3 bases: TGTGCCAGCAGCTCTACCTCTAGTATTAGCACAGATACGCAGTATTTT. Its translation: CASSSTSSISTDTQYF.

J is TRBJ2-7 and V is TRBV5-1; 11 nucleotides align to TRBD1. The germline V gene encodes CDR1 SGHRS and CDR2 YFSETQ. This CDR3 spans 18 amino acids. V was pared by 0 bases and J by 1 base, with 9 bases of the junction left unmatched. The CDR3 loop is CASSLVWTGGASSYEQYF. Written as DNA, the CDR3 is TGCGCCAGCAGCTTGGTATGGACAGGGGGCGCATCGTCCTACGAGCAGTACTTC.

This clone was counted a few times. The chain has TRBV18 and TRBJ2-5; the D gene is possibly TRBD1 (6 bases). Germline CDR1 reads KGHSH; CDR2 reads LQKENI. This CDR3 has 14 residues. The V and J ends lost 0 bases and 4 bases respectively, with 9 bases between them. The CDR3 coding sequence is TGTGCCAGCTCACCACCCCCCAGGGGAGAGACCCAGTACTTC. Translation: CASSPPPRGETQYF.

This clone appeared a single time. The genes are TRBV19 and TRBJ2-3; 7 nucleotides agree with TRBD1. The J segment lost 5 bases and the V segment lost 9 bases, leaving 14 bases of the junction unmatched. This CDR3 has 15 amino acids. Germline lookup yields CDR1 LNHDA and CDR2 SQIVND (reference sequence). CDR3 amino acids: CARYRTGVWEDTQYF. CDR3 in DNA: TGTGCCAGGTATCGTACAGGGGTTTGGGAAGATACGCAGTATTTT.

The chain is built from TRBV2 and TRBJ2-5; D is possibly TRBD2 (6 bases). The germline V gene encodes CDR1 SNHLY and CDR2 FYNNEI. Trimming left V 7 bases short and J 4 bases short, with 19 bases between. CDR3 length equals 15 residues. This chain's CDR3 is CASNEVAVGGETQYF. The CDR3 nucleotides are TGTGCCAGCAACGAGGTGGCGGTGGGGGGAGAGACCCAGTACTTC.

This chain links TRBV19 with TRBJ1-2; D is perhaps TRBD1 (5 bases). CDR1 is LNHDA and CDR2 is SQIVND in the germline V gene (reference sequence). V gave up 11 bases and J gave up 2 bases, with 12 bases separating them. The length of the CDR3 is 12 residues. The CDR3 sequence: CAGWDDNYGYTF. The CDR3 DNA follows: TGTGCCGGCTGGGACGACAACTATGGCTACACCTTC.

DNA for the CDR3: TGTGCCACCGCCCGGTTAGTTCGCTCCTACGAGCAGTACTTC. Protein sequence: CATARLVRSYEQYF. The chain couples TRBV6-5 to TRBJ2-7; no definite D call. The CDR3 consists of 14 residues. Germline CDR1 reads MNHEY; CDR2 reads SVGAGI. Trimming pared 10 bases from V and 0 bases from J, leaving 16 bases between.

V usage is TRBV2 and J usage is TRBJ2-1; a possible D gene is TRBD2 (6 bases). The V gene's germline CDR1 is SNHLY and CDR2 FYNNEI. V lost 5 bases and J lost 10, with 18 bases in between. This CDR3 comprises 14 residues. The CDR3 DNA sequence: TGTGCCAGCAGTCCCACTAGCACGTCAATCGAGCAGTTCTTC. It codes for CASSPTSTSIEQFF. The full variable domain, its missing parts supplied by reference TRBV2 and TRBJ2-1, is EPEVTQTPSHQVTQMGQEVILRCVPISNHLYFYWYRQILGQKVEFLVSFYNNEISEKSEIFDDQFSVERPDGSNFTLKIRSTKLEDSAMYFCASSPTSTSIEQFFGPGTRLTVL.

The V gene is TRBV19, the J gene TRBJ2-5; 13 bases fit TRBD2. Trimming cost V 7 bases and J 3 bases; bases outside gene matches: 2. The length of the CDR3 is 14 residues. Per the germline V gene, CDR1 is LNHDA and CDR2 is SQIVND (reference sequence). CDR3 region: CASTGLAGEETQYF. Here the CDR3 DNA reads TGTGCCAGTACCGGACTAGCGGGAGAAGAGACCCAGTACTTC. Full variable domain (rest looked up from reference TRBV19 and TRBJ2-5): DGGITQSPKYLFRKEGQNVTLSCEQNLNHDAMYWYRQDPGQGLRLIYYSQIVNDFQKGDIAEGYSVSREKKESFPLTVTSAQKNPTAFYLCASTGLAGEETQYFGPGTRLLVL.

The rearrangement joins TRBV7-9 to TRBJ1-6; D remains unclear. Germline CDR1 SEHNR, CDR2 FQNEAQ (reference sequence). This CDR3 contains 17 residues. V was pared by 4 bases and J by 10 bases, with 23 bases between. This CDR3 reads CASSSSRAGGRESPLHF. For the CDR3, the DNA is TGTGCCAGCAGCTCCAGCCGGGCAGGAGGGCGAGAATCACCCCTCCACTTT. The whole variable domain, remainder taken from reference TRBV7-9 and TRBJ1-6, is DTGVSQNPRHKITKRGQNVTFRCDPISEHNRLYWYRQTLGQGPEFLTYFQNEAQLEKSRLLSDRFSAERPKGSFSTLEIQRTEQGDSAMYLCASSSSRAGGRESPLHFGNGTRLTVT.

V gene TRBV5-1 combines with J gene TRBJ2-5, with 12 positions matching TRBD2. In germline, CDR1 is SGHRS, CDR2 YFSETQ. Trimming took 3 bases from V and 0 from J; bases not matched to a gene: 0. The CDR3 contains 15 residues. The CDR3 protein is CASSSSGGDQETQYF. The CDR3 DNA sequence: TGCGCCAGCAGCTCTAGCGGGGGGGACCAAGAGACCCAGTACTTC.

The CDR3 reads CASSLDHGGAAEQYF. The CDR3 region has the DNA TGCGCCAGCAGCTTGGATCACGGGGGCGCGGCCGAGCAGTACTTC. The chain joins TRBV5-1 to TRBJ2-7; perhaps D is TRBD1 or TRBD2 (6 bases each). The CDR3 covers 15 residues. Per the germline V gene, CDR1 is SGHRS and CDR2 is YFSETQ. Trimming removed 0 bases from V and 6 bases from J, with 16 bases in between.

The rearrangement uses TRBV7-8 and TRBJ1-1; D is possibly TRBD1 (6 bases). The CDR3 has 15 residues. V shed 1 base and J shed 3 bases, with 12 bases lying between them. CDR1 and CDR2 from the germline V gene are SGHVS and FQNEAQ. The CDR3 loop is CASSLEGGPDTEAFF. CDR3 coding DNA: TGTGCCAGCAGCTTAGAGGGGGGGCCCGACACTGAAGCTTTCTTT.

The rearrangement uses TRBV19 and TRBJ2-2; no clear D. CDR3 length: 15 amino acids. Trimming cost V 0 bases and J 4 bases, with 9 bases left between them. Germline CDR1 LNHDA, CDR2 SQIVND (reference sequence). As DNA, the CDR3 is TGTGCCAGTAGTATAGAACAGCAGAGCACCGGGGAGCTGTTTTTT. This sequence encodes CASSIEQQSTGELFF.

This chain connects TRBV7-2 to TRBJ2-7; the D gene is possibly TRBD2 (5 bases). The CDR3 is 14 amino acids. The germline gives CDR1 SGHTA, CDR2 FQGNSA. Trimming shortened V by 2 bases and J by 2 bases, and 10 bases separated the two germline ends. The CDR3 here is CASSLMGATYEQYF. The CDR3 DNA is TGTGCCAGCAGCTTAATGGGAGCCACCTACGAGCAGTACTTC.

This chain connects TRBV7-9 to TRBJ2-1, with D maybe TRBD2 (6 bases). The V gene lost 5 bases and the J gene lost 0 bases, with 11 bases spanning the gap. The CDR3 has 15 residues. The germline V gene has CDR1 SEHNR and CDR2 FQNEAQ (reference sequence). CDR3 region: CASSPRGSSYNEQFF. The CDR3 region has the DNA TGTGCCAGCAGCCCCCGGGGGAGCTCCTACAATGAGCAGTTCTTC.

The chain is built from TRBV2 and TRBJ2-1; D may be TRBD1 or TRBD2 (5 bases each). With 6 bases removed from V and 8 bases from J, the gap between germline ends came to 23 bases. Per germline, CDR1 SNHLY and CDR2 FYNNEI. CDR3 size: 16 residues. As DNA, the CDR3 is TGTGCCAGCAGCGAACTACAAACCGGGGCCCTCGATGAGCAGTTCTTC. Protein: CASSELQTGALDEQFF.

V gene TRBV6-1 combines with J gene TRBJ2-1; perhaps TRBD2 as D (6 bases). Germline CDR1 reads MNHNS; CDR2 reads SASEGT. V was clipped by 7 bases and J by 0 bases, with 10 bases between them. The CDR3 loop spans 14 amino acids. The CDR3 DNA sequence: TGTGCCAGCAACCGGGGGAGCTCCTACAATGAGCAGTTCTTC. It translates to CASNRGSSYNEQFF.

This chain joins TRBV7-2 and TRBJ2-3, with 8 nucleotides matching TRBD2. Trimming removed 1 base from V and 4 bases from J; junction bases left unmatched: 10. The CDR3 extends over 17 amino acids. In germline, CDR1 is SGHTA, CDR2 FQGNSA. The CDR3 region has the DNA TGTGCCAGCAGCTTAGTAGGTCCGGGAGCGGGAGCAGATACGCAGTATTTT. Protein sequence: CASSLVGPGAGADTQYF.

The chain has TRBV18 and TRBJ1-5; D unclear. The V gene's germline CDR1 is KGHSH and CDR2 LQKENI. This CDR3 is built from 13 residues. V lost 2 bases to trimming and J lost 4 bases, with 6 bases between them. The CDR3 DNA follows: TGTGCCAGCTCACCAATTAGTAATCAGCCCCAGCATTTT. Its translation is CASSPISNQPQHF.

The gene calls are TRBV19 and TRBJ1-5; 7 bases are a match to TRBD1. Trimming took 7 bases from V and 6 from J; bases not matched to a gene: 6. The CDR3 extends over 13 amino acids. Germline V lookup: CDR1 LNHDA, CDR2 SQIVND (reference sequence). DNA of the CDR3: TGTGCCAGTACCCCGACAGGGATTCAGCCCCAGCATTTT. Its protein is CASTPTGIQPQHF.

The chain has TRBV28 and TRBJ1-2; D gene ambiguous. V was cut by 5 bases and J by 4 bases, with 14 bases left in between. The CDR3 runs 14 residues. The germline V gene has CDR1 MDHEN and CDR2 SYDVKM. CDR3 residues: CASSGPGGFYGYTF. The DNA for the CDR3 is TGTGCCAGCAGTGGCCCGGGCGGATTCTATGGCTACACCTTC.

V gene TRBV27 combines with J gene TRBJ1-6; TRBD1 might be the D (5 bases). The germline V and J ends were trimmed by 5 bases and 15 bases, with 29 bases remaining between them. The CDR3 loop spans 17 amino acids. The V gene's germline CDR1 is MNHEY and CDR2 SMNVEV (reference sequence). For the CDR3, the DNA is TGTGCCAGCAGTCTTCATACAGGATCCGCGGCCTTTAATGACCTCCACTTT. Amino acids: CASSLHTGSAAFNDLHF.

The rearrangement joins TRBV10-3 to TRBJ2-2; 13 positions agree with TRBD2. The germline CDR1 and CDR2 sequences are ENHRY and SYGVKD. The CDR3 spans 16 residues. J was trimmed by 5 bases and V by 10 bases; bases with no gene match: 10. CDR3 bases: TGTGCCACTAGGACTAGCGGGGGCCACAGGACCGGGGAGCTGTTTTTT. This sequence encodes CATRTSGGHRTGELFF.